The entry below describes one TCR beta chain. The CDR3 is 16 residues long. The germline V gene has CDR1 MGHRA and CDR2 YSYEKL. V lost 3 bases to trimming and J lost 1 base; unmatched junction nucleotides: 5. These data belong to a study of cytomegalovirus exposure and HLA in healthy donors. PCR amplification relied on 60 Vbeta primers (plus 13 Jbeta primers). Original analysis: In a later analysis, 80 million or so unique TCR beta chains included roughly 11 million shared by two or more donors. Sequencing used immunoSEQ multiplex PCR; TCRdb keeps in-frame clones, though not all of them. V and J calls and clone size are copied from that table; D and trimming were computed from the DNA. Here the sample spans 140,000 or so clones, about three quarters being singletons.

Specimen: PBMCs. The genes are TRBV4-1 and TRBJ2-2, with 7 bases matching TRBD1. This TCR derives from a woman younger than 45 in good health and CMV-seronegative. The CDR3 loop is CASSQLRTGNTGELFF. The CDR3 bases are TGCGCCAGCAGCCAGCTGAGGACAGGGAACACCGGGGAGCTGTTTTTT.